The following is a T cell receptor (beta chain) sequence with its context. This sample is part of a study of T cells in Graves' hyperthyroidism and ophthalmopathy. The TCR beta CDR3 regions underwent amplification using RNA transcripts as the source. The HTBI primer set served for first-round RT-PCR of the TCR CDR3. TCRdb re-analysed the multiplex PCR reads in MiXCR, keeping a single row per CDR3 protein. The sample holds 660,000 or so distinct CDR3 sequences, just under 45% seen once. Diagnoses used clinical symptoms, serum thyroxine and TRAb, thyroid ultrasound and orbital computed tomography. V lost 8 bases and J 6 bases, leaving 13 bases between the germline ends. The CDR3 has 13 residues. Germline CDR1 reads SNHLY; CDR2 reads FYNNEI.

This chain links TRBV2 with TRBJ2-2; the D gene is possibly TRBD2 (6 bases). This TCR was sampled from an adult man with Graves' disease, either hyperthyroidism or ophthalmopathy (not recorded which). The sequenced sample was peripheral blood or thyroid tissue (not recorded which). The DNA of the CDR3 is TGTGCCAGCTCTACGCCGGGAGCCGGGGAGCTGTTTTTT. Residues: CASSTPGAGELFF.